Below, 32 T cell receptor beta chains from the same sample are listed, as sequenced in a study of shared T cell receptors in the human thymus (dated by TCRdb to the early 2020s). Libraries were prepared through the immunoSEQ multiplex PCR assay. TCRdb retrieved this table from immuneACCESS and kept in-frame rearrangements only. Not all clones are present; in checked studies, unresolved V genes account for under half, and no reason is known for the remainder. In all, the sample holds about 660,000 clones, and around 87% of those were seen once. The ten largest account for under 0.01% of the sample. These sequences were also reported in another study, on human thymus T cells.

Sequenced input: thymocytes. Source of these receptors: a boy under two years old with a congenital heart defect. Donor details come from another sample of the same person, matched by shared clones.

The rearrangement links TRBV9 to TRBJ1-5, with 10 bases matching TRBD1. This CDR3 is 17 amino acids long. CDR1 is SGDLS and CDR2 is YYNGEE in the germline V gene. V lost 4 bases to trimming and J lost 7 bases; unmatched junction nucleotides: 14. The CDR3 here is CASSLEKGTGEKQPQHF. In DNA, the CDR3 is TGTGCCAGCAGCCTCGAAAAAGGGACAGGGGAGAAGCAGCCCCAGCATTTT.

CDR3 nucleotide sequence: TGTGCCAGTAGTCCCGAATCTCGGGACAGGGGATGTGATGGCTACACCTTC. This codes for CASSPESRDRGCDGYTF. The genes are TRBV19 and TRBJ1-2; 10 positions match TRBD1. Per germline, CDR1 LNHDA and CDR2 SQIVND (reference sequence). The V segment lost 5 bases and the J segment 6 bases; nucleotides outside the gene matches: 15. This CDR3 has 17 amino acids.

The CDR3 loop reads CASSQEFPSRTDTQYF. The CDR3 bases are TGTGCCAGCAGCCAAGAGTTCCCCTCGCGAACAGATACGCAGTATTTT. V is TRBV14 and J is TRBJ2-3, with D unclear. The V end was cut by 0 bases, the J end by 3 bases, with 13 bases between. The CDR3 totals 16 residues. Germline V gene data show CDR1 as SGHDN and CDR2 as FVKESK.

V and J are TRBV6-5 and TRBJ1-3; D not resolved. Germline V lookup: CDR1 MNHEY, CDR2 SVGAGI. The CDR3 sequence is 15 residues long. Deletions cut 2 bases from V and 0 bases from J, with 8 bases between. The CDR3 sequence is CASSYNRYSGNTIYF. In nucleotides, the CDR3 is TGTGCCAGCAGTTACAACAGATACTCTGGAAACACCATATATTTT.

The CDR3 loop is CASRRTGTYEQYF. In DNA form, the CDR3 reads TGTGCCAGCAGGAGGACAGGAACCTACGAGCAGTACTTC. The V call is TRBV2, the J call TRBJ2-7, with TRBD1 matching 7 bases. This CDR3 has 13 residues. Germline lookup yields CDR1 SNHLY and CDR2 FYNNEI. The V gene end was trimmed by 6 bases and the J gene end by 2 bases; junction bases not matched to a gene: 4.

J is TRBJ2-2 and V is TRBV9; D is unclear. The CDR3 extends over 12 amino acids. The V end lost 0 bases, the J end lost 7 bases, and 4 bases lay between the germline ends. Per the germline V gene, CDR1 is SGDLS and CDR2 is YYNGEE. The CDR3, as DNA: TGTGCCAGCAGCGTAGGTATCGGGGAGCTGTTTTTT. Amino acid sequence: CASSVGIGELFF.

The chain employs TRBV28 and TRBJ1-1; 8 bases line up with TRBD1. Germline values: CDR1 MDHEN, CDR2 SYDVKM. V gave up 4 bases and J gave up 10 bases; unmatched junction bases: 17. CDR3 length: 16 amino acids. The CDR3 sequence: CASSSQPGGSLVGAFF. CDR3 DNA sequence: TGTGCCAGCAGTTCTCAACCAGGGGGCTCGCTAGTTGGAGCTTTCTTT.

The CDR3 region has the DNA TGCGCCAGCAGCTTGACGGTGGGGGACAGGGGGAACATTCAGTACTTC. It codes for CASSLTVGDRGNIQYF. This rearrangement joins TRBV5-1 to TRBJ2-4, with 11 bases fitting TRBD1. V gave up 1 base and J gave up 7 bases; unmatched junction bases: 7. The CDR3 is made up of 16 amino acids. Germline V CDR1 and CDR2: SGHRS, YFSETQ.

This chain joins TRBV7-3 and TRBJ2-3, with 7 bases matching TRBD1. The CDR3 runs to 15 residues. Germline assignment: CDR1 SGHTA and CDR2 FQGTGA. The ends lost 1 base at V and 4 bases at J; junction bases unmatched: 5. The CDR3 DNA follows: TGTGCCAGCAGCTTAAAAGGGGGCGGGTCAGATACGCAGTATTTT. Translating gives CASSLKGGGSDTQYF.

As regards this clone: Its ends do not fully match the called genes, so a read error is possible. This sequence joins TRBV2 and TRBJ1-2, with TRBD1 identical over 8 bases. Germline CDR1 is SNHLY and CDR2 is FYNNEI. The CDR3 runs 13 residues. The CDR3 loop reads CASSVTTGDERVF. The CDR3 DNA is TGTGCCAGCAGTGTAACGACAGGGGATGAAAGAGTCTTC.

In this sample, this clone turned up once. The chain uses TRBV19 and TRBJ2-1, with a weak D call TRBD2 (6 bases). The CDR3 runs to 12 residues. Germline lookup yields CDR1 LNHDA and CDR2 SQIVND (reference sequence). Trimming took 6 bases from V and 4 from J, leaving 7 bases between them. The CDR3: CASRGGYNEQFF. In DNA, the CDR3 is TGTGCCAGTAGAGGAGGGTACAATGAGCAGTTCTTC.

This chain joins TRBV10-3 and TRBJ2-7; 7 bases are a match to TRBD2. This CDR3 region has 15 residues. Looked up from germline, CDR1 is ENHRY and CDR2 is SYGVKD. J lost 2 bases, V lost 0 bases, and 4 bases had no gene match. DNA of the CDR3: TGTGCCATCAGTGAGTCAGCGGGGACCACCTACGAGCAGTACTTC. Protein sequence: CAISESAGTTYEQYF.

V usage is TRBV5-1 and J usage is TRBJ2-5, with a weak D call TRBD2 (5 bases). The V end was cut by 2 bases, the J end by 3 bases, with 14 bases between. CDR3 length: 15 residues. Germline values: CDR1 SGHRS, CDR2 YFSETQ. The CDR3, as DNA: TGCGCCAGCAGCTTAAGCCTAGCCGGGAAAGAGACCCAGTACTTC. It encodes CASSLSLAGKETQYF.

The table lists this clone with a few counts. The chain combines TRBV4-3 with TRBJ2-7; TRBD1 might be the D (6 bases). Looked up from germline, CDR1 is LGHNA and CDR2 is YSLEER. CDR3 length equals 17 residues. Trimming cost V 0 bases and J 2 bases, with 17 bases left between them. The CDR3 reads CASSQEVRVDRPYEQYF. For the CDR3, the DNA is TGCGCCAGCAGCCAAGAAGTGAGGGTAGACAGGCCCTACGAGCAGTACTTC.

This chain uses TRBV27 with TRBJ2-3, with TRBD2 identical over 16 bases. V shed 7 bases, J shed 2 bases, and the junction held 6 bases outside the gene matches. This CDR3 is 17 amino acids long. CDR1 and CDR2 from the germline V gene are MNHEY and SMNVEV (reference sequence). CDR3 coding DNA: TGTGCCAGCATCGCCGGGACTAGCGGGAGGGACACAGATACGCAGTATTTT. This gives the protein CASIAGTSGRDTDTQYF.

CDR3 residues: CASSIAGQPQHF. CDR3 in DNA: TGTGCCAGTAGTATAGCAGGTCAGCCCCAGCATTTT. The J gene is TRBJ1-5, the V gene TRBV19, with unresolved D. Trimming cost V 1 base and J 6 bases, with 4 bases left between them. Per germline, CDR1 LNHDA and CDR2 SQIVND (reference sequence). CDR3 length equals 12 residues.

This sequence joins TRBV2 and TRBJ1-6; 8 positions match TRBD1. This CDR3 comprises 14 residues. The V segment lost 6 bases and the J segment 7 bases; nucleotides outside the gene matches: 5. Germline CDR1 and CDR2: SNHLY and FYNNEI. DNA for the CDR3: TGTGCCAGCAGCGATTCAGGGGGCAATTCACCCCTCCACTTT. Its translation is CASSDSGGNSPLHF. Full variable domain (remainder filled in from reference TRBV2 and TRBJ1-6): EPEVTQTPSHQVTQMGQEVILRCVPISNHLYFYWYRQILGQKVEFLVSFYNNEISEKSEIFDDQFSVERPDGSNFTLKIRSTKLEDSAMYFCASSDSGGNSPLHFGNGTRLTVT.

The chain joins TRBV7-7 to TRBJ2-5, with 7 bases fitting TRBD1. Germline lookup yields CDR1 SSHAT and CDR2 FNYEAQ (reference sequence). Losses at the gene ends were 5 bases for V and 2 bases for J; bases not matched to a gene: 8. The CDR3 is made up of 15 amino acids. CDR3 DNA: TGTGCCAGCAGCCCACGGACAGGCACTCAAGAGACCCAGTACTTC. Its translation: CASSPRTGTQETQYF.

V usage is TRBV6-5 and J usage is TRBJ2-1, with TRBD2 identical over 8 bases. The length of the CDR3 is 15 residues. Looked up from germline, CDR1 is MNHEY and CDR2 is SVGAGI. With V trimmed by 2 bases and J by 7 bases, 7 bases remained unmatched. CDR3 coding DNA: TGTGCCAGCAGTTACGGAACGGGAGGGCCGAATGAGCAGTTCTTC. It translates to CASSYGTGGPNEQFF.

This clone was detected a few times. The rearrangement joins TRBV7-9 to TRBJ2-3, with 7 bases matching TRBD2. The CDR3 is made up of 15 amino acids. CDR1 and CDR2 (germline): SEHNR, FQNEAQ (reference sequence). V shed 11 bases and J 4 bases; nucleotides not matched to a gene: 15. For the CDR3, the DNA is TGTGCCGGACTAGGCGGTCCCCCCGGCCCAGATACGCAGTATTTT. This translates into CAGLGGPPGPDTQYF.

The V gene is TRBV5-1, the J gene TRBJ2-1; 12 bases are a match to TRBD2. Germline V gene lookup returns CDR1 SGHRS and CDR2 YFSETQ. This CDR3 is 16 amino acids long. V dropped 3 bases and J dropped 10; count of bases not matched to a gene: 11. In DNA form, the CDR3 reads TGCGCCAGCAGCTCCGGACTAGCGGGGAGTAGGGAAGAGCAGTTCTTC. Translated, it gives CASSSGLAGSREEQFF.

The chain uses TRBV11-3 and TRBJ2-1; 7 nucleotides line up with TRBD1. CDR1 is SGHNT, CDR2 YENEEA, per germline. V dropped 5 bases and J dropped 12; count of bases not matched to a gene: 16. The CDR3 is 15 amino acids. The CDR3 nucleotides are TGTGCCAGCAGCCCTCCGGGACAGAGCTCTGCCGGGCAGTTCTTC. Its translation is CASSPPGQSSAGQFF.

The rearrangement links TRBV27 to TRBJ2-7; 8 positions match TRBD2. This CDR3 region has 20 residues. CDR1 is MNHEY and CDR2 is SMNVEV in the germline V gene (reference sequence). V trimming: 6 bases; J trimming: 5 bases; junction bases outside the gene matches: 27. This CDR3 reads CASSQLPGLDHTVRLHEQYF. The CDR3 DNA sequence: TGTGCCAGCAGCCAACTCCCGGGACTAGATCATACCGTTCGGCTCCACGAGCAGTACTTC.

The CDR3 sequence is CASSGGTRLTNEQFF. The CDR3, as DNA: TGTGCCAGCAGTGGTGGGACTAGACTCACCAATGAGCAGTTCTTC. This chain joins TRBV6-5 and TRBJ2-1; TRBD2 agrees at 8 bases. V was clipped by 5 bases and J by 6 bases; unmatched bases: 9. CDR1 and CDR2 (germline): MNHEY, SVGAGI. The CDR3 runs to 15 residues.

CDR3 sequence (DNA): TGCGCCAGCAGCCAAGAGGGGAGCAGGCAGTTCTCTGGGGCCAACGTCCTGACTTTC. Translating gives CASSQEGSRQFSGANVLTF. The rearrangement uses TRBV4-1 and TRBJ2-6; a possible D gene is TRBD2 (5 bases). This CDR3 is 19 amino acids long. The V gene lost 0 bases and the J gene lost 0 bases, with 15 bases spanning the gap. The germline gives CDR1 MGHRA, CDR2 YSYEKL.

CDR3 nucleotide sequence: TGTGCCAGCAGCCGACGGGGCAGGGGTAAAGCAGCCATTTACAATGAGCAGTTCTTC. The encoded protein is CASSRRGRGKAAIYNEQFF. The chain is built from TRBV14 and TRBJ2-1, with D possibly being TRBD1 (6 bases). With 4 bases removed from V and 4 bases from J, the gap between germline ends came to 26 bases. This CDR3 is 19 amino acids long. CDR1 SGHDN and CDR2 FVKESK come from the germline V gene.

A single count supports this clone. The chain uses TRBV30 and TRBJ1-3; D call uncertain. CDR1 is GTSNPN, CDR2 SVGIG, per germline (reference sequence). V was clipped by 4 bases and J by 8 bases, with 21 bases between them. CDR3 length: 15 residues. The CDR3: CAWTLELRGMHTIYF. CDR3 bases: TGTGCCTGGACTCTAGAGTTAAGAGGGATGCACACCATATATTTT.

The chain joins TRBV5-4 to TRBJ2-5; TRBD1 aligns across 7 bases. Germline loops: CDR1 SGHNT, CDR2 YYREEE (reference sequence). After removal of 3 bases from V and 1 base from J, the junction contained 3 bases not matched to a gene. This CDR3 region has 14 residues. CDR3 protein: CASSWGQIQETQYF. The CDR3 DNA sequence: TGTGCCAGCAGCTGGGGACAGATCCAAGAGACCCAGTACTTC. The whole variable domain, remainder taken from reference TRBV5-4 and TRBJ2-5, is ETGVTQSPTHLIKTRGQQVTLRCSSQSGHNTVSWYQQALGQGPQFIFQYYREEENGRGNFPPRFSGLQFPNYSSELNVNALELDDSALYLCASSWGQIQETQYFGPGTRLLVL.

The V and J genes are TRBV7-9 and TRBJ1-4; 12 positions agree with TRBD1. The junction had 13 bases not matched to a gene; V was cut back by 4 bases and J by 7 bases. This CDR3 spans 18 amino acids. Germline CDR1 is SEHNR and CDR2 is FQNEAQ (reference sequence). The CDR3, as DNA: TGTGCCAGCAGCTCGGGACAGGGGGCCTTAGGGCATACTGAAAAACTGTTTTTT. Translation: CASSSGQGALGHTEKLFF.

The chain has TRBV19 and TRBJ1-1, with 7 bases lining up with TRBD1. This CDR3 comprises 19 residues. Per the germline V gene, CDR1 is LNHDA and CDR2 is SQIVND (reference sequence). Trimming cost V 0 bases and J 5 bases; bases outside gene matches: 18. The CDR3: CASSIDLPLEGASGTEAFF. The DNA of the CDR3 is TGTGCCAGTAGTATAGATCTCCCGTTAGAGGGGGCCTCAGGTACTGAAGCTTTCTTT.

The chain is built from TRBV27 and TRBJ2-1; perhaps TRBD2 as D (5 bases). Trimming left V 6 bases short and J 7 bases short, with 22 bases between. The CDR3 runs to 16 residues. Germline CDR1 MNHEY, CDR2 SMNVEV (reference sequence). The CDR3 DNA reads TGTGCCAGCAGGCATATGGGCGGAGCTCCGGGGAATGAGCAGTTCTTC. Translated, it gives CASRHMGGAPGNEQFF.

This sequence joins TRBV9 and TRBJ1-2; D is unresolved. The CDR3 length is 17 residues. V was shortened by 1 base and J by 1 base, with 17 bases between the two germline ends. CDR1 is SGDLS and CDR2 is YYNGEE in the germline V gene. The CDR3 DNA reads TGTGCCAGCAGCGTATCCGGTTTCATCCCCCTTAACTATGGCTACACCTTC. This encodes CASSVSGFIPLNYGYTF. Complete variable domain (other parts from reference TRBV9 and TRBJ1-2): DSGVTQTPKHLITATGQRVTLRCSPRSGDLSVYWYQQSLDQGLQFLIQYYNGEERAKGNILERFSAQQFPDLHSELNLSSLELGDSALYFCASSVSGFIPLNYGYTFGSGTRLTVV.